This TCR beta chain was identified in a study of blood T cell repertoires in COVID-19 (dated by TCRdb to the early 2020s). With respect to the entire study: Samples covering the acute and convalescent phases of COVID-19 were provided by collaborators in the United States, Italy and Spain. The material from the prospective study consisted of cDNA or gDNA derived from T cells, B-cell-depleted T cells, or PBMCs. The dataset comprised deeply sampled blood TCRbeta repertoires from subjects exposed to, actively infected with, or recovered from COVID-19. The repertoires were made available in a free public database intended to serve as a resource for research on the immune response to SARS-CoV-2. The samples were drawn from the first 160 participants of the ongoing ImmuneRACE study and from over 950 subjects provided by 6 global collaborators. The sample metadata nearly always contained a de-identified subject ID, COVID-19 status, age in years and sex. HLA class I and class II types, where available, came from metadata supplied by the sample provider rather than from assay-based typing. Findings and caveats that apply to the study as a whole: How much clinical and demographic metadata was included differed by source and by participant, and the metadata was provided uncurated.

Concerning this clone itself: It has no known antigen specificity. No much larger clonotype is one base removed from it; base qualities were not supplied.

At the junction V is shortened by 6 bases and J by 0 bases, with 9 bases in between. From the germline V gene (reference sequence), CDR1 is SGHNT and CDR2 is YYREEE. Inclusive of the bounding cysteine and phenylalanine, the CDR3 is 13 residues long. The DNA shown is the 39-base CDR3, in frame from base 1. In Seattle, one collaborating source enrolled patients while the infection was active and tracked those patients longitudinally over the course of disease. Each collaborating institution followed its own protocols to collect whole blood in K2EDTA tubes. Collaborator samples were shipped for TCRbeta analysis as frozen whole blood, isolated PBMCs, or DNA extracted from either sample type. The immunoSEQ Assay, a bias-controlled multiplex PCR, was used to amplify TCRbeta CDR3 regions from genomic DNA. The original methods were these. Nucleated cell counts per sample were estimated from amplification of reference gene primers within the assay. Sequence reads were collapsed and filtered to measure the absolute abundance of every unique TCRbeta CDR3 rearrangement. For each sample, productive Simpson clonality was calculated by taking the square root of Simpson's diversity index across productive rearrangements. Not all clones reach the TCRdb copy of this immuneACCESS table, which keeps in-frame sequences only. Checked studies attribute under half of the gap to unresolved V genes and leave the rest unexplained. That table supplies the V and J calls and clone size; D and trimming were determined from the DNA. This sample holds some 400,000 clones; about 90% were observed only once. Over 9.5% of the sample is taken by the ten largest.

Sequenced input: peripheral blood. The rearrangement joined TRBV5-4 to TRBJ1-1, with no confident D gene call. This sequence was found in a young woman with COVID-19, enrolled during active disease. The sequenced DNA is TGTGCCAGCATCAATAGCTTGAACACTGAAGCTTTCTTT. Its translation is CASINSLNTEAFF.